This T cell receptor (beta chain) was sequenced during a study of regulatory T cells in long-lasting Graves disease (dated by TCRdb to the early 2020s). A note on the overall study: Newly diagnosed Graves' disease patients had taken antithyroid drugs for less than 3 months. A total of about 35 samples underwent TCR sequencing, from roughly 13 patients with persistent Graves' disease and 20 or so patients with newly diagnosed Graves' disease. The study took place in China and was registered as a clinical trial. Persistent Graves' disease patients were compared with newly diagnosed Graves' disease patients by peripheral blood TCR sequencing and RNA sequencing. The full study reports these points: Sequencing and analysis were restricted to the TCR beta chain. The small sample size was acknowledged by the authors as a limitation that may reduce accuracy. Patients with persistent disease shared more public clonotypes (about 3,000) than newly diagnosed patients did (about 1,000). Lower TCR Shannon entropy and fewer highly expanded clones were observed in persistent Graves' disease patients than in newly diagnosed patients, which suggested clonal expansion. Peripheral blood alone was examined, since thyroid tissue, which constituted the primary lesion, could not be accessed.

Library construction relied on multiplex PCR. The run used an Illumina HiSeq 4000. To build TCR beta libraries, CDR3 regions were amplified by Arm-PCR using iRepertoire HTBI primers. Before sequencing, the PCR products underwent gel purification. As for the authors' bioinformatics: Gene usage analysis of CDR3 amino acid clonotypes relied on the roughly 60 TRBV and 15 or so TRBJ segments identified across samples. COPE and FqMerger were used to merge the filtered high-quality paired reads into contigs. Contigs were aligned with BLAST to IMGT TRBV, TRBD and TRBJ reference genes, and CDR3 was defined per IMGT. Clonotypes above 0.1% frequency were classified as highly expanded clones. Shannon entropy served as the measure of repertoire diversity, while the Gini coefficient captured V-J evenness. A clonotype found in more than one individual was treated as public. Using fastp trimming at Q25 and MiXCR clonotype assembly, TCRdb reanalyzed the public sequencing data and kept in-frame beta chains. Under each unique CDR3 protein, matching rows form one entry showing the most common genes and DNA. These V and J calls originate from TCRdb's pipeline instead of the authors' own analysis. This sample is represented by about 450,000 distinct CDR3 sequences; around 15% of them were singletons. In total, the top ten clones hold about 15% of the sample.

As to this clonotype: The antigen this receptor binds is unknown. No qualities accompany the bases; no much larger clone lies one base away.

The time point label here, explained by the study, means: newly diagnosed GD, antithyroid drugs for less than 3 months. For both TCR sequencing and RNA sequencing, RNA was extracted from PBMCs in TRIzol. The diagnosis of Graves' disease followed American Thyroid Association guidelines. Patients were recruited from an endocrinology department in Xi'an, China. From each patient, approximately 9.9 milliliters of peripheral blood was collected into an EDTA anticoagulant tube. Ficoll Paque Plus density gradient separation was used to isolate PBMCs, and no additional T cell sorting was done. An Agilent 2100 Bioanalyzer and agarose gel were used to check RNA quality, while a NanoDrop 2000 measured RNA concentration. Another study also made use of these data, one on T cells in Graves' hyperthyroidism and ophthalmopathy. The second source states: Stable Graves' hyperthyroidism was defined as the absence of progression to ophthalmopathy over 18 months of follow-up. Hyperthyroidism patients were newly diagnosed, with disease duration under 2 months, and aged 18 to 65 years. The study excluded patients with uncontrolled infections, other autoimmune diseases, pregnancy or lactation. Clinical symptoms, serum thyroxine and TRAb, thyroid ultrasound, and orbital computed tomography formed the basis for the diagnoses. A first-round RT-PCR of the TCR CDR3 used the HTBI primer set with the Qiagen OneStep RT-PCR kit. Blood samples also contained most of the expanded thyroid clonotypes (frequency above 0.001), which suggests that blood repertoires may reflect thyroid immune responses. In cross-validation, a model built on a 13 V-J signature told ophthalmopathy apart from stable hyperthyroidism with 85% to 90% sensitivity and around 84% specificity, and in testing the same model reached 80%/75%. In validation, the model predicted progression to ophthalmopathy a median of approximately 6.3 months before onset, with about 67% sensitivity and almost 75% specificity. To identify TCR V-J signatures that set the groups apart, the researchers used a discovery cohort of 100 patients, made up of 40 to 45 with Graves' ophthalmopathy and about 60 with stable Graves' hyperthyroidism. An independent validation cohort of 18 to 20 hyperthyroidism patients and roughly 16 patients who later progressed to ophthalmopathy tested prospective prediction of ophthalmopathy. The approximately 97 discovery patients were randomly divided into training and test sets at a 7:3 ratio. The study also compared thyroid tissue and blood T-cell repertoires from several Graves' hyperthyroidism patients. Once sampling was done, hyperthyroidism patients were given methimazole at a starting dose of 30 mg daily, whereas ophthalmopathy patients were given high-dose intravenous methylprednisolone. The libraries were constructed in a second round of multiplex PCR and then size-selected and purified. Libraries were sequenced paired-end with 100 bp reads on an Illumina HiSeq2000. SOAPnuke was used to process the raw data, removing reads that contained adapters or uncalled bases, had a mean Phred below 15, or lacked an exact match to the constant primer or identifier. High-quality paired reads were merged with COPE v1.2.5, and unique nucleotide sequences were defined as clonotypes. Clonotypes were aligned to IMGT TRBV, TRBD and TRBJ reference segments using MiTCR v1.1. The analysis was restricted to V-J combinations with a frequency above 0.0001, which together covered approximately 99% of the repertoires. A TCS score was defined as the ratio of F50 (clonal expansion) to E x V (chaos), with BLOSUM62-based TCRdist applied between CDR3 peptides within each V-J. Welch's t-statistics and random forest reduced 500 to 650 V-J features to some 14, which were used in a naive Bayes classifier (R e1071). Sample size was not statistically predetermined, and blinding of investigators to group allocation was not performed. According to the paper, TCR Vbeta CDR3 sequencing was carried out on over 130 peripheral blood samples, which came from 40 to 45 ophthalmopathy, 80 or so hyperthyroidism and about 17 progressor patients.

This receptor was taken from a woman in her fifties or sixties with Graves disease. Donor details come from another sample of the same person, matched by shared clones. This material consisted of peripheral blood mononuclear cells (PBMCs), taken at new diagnosis, from a patient treated with antithyroid drugs.

The sequenced DNA: TGCAGTGCTAGGCCCCGGAGGCAGGGGGCTGACGAGCAGTACTTC. Translated, it reads CSARPRRQGADEQYF. The chain is made from TRBV20-1 and TRBJ2-7; 8 junctional bases match TRBD1. Here V drops 3 bases and J drops 5 bases, and the junction holds 12 bases not matched to any gene. The cysteine opens and the phenylalanine closes a CDR3 of 15 amino acids. CDR3 DNA is the only sequence kept; it has 45 bases, read in frame from the first base. CDR1 DFQATT and CDR2 SNEGSKA are derived from the germline V gene (reference sequence).